The 9 T cell receptor beta chains below all came from one sample that was sequenced in a study of PD-1 blockade in classical Hodgkin lymphoma. Some clones are missing from TCRdb's copy, which holds only in-frame ones; the method was immunoSEQ multiplex PCR. The table has about 16,000 clones, over 60% seen once. Time point given: cycle 4 day 1 (C4D1), after 6 weeks of nivolumab. After autologous stem cell transplantation all patients relapsed, and prior brentuximab vedotin exposure differed between cohorts. Specimen: peripheral blood mononuclear cells (PBMCs), collected before the fourth cycle of nivolumab. The receptors were sampled from a human donor with classical Hodgkin lymphoma.

The chain joins TRBV7-9 to TRBJ1-6, with D perhaps matching TRBD1 (5 bases). There are 16 residues in the CDR3. Germline CDR1 is SEHNR and CDR2 is FQNEAQ (reference sequence). Trimming took 1 base from V and 8 from J, leaving 15 bases between them. The CDR3 region has the DNA TGTGCCAGCAGCTTAGGTGGGGGGATTGAGGATTCACCCCTCCACTTT. Its protein product is CASSLGGGIEDSPLHF.

This rearrangement joins TRBV5-1 to TRBJ2-3; D is perhaps TRBD1 or TRBD2 (5 bases each). CDR3 length equals 14 residues. Germline CDR1 is SGHRS and CDR2 is YFSETQ. V gave up 5 bases and J gave up 2 bases, with 12 bases separating them. CDR3 loop: CASRPGPITDTQYF. CDR3 in DNA: TGCGCCAGCAGACCGGGACCCATCACAGATACGCAGTATTTT.

The rearrangement links TRBV27 to TRBJ2-7; 16 positions agree with TRBD2. The germline CDR1 and CDR2 sequences are MNHEY and SMNVEV (reference sequence). This CDR3 region has 18 residues. The junction had 9 bases not matched to a gene; V was cut back by 4 bases and J by 3 bases. For the CDR3, the DNA is TGTGCCAGCAGTTCCCGGCCGGGACTAGCGGGGGGGAGCTACGAGCAGTACTTC. This sequence encodes CASSSRPGLAGGSYEQYF.

The chain employs TRBV28 and TRBJ1-3; D not certain. CDR3 size: 15 residues. V was clipped by 2 bases and J by 3 bases, with 11 bases between them. The germline CDR1 and CDR2 sequences are MDHEN and SYDVKM. CDR3 loop: CASSLPVAVGNTIYF. CDR3 nucleotides: TGTGCCAGCAGTTTACCGGTGGCAGTTGGAAACACCATATATTTT. Supplemented by reference TRBV28 and TRBJ1-3, the full variable domain reads DVKVTQSSRYLVKRTGEKVFLECVQDMDHENMFWYRQDPGLGLRLIYFSYDVKMKEKGDIPEGYSVSREKKERFSLILESASTNQTSMYLCASSLPVAVGNTIYFGEGSWLTVV.

The V and J genes are TRBV25-1 and TRBJ1-1; the D is unclear. V was trimmed by 5 bases and J by 1 base, leaving 8 bases between them. The CDR3 is 13 residues long. The germline gives CDR1 MGHDK, CDR2 SYGVNS. The chain's CDR3 is CASSSPTNTEAFF. The CDR3, as DNA: TGTGCCAGCAGTTCGCCTACGAACACTGAAGCTTTCTTT.

CDR3 protein: CASSPQAGRASYNEQFF. Here the CDR3 DNA reads TGTGCCAGCTCACCACAGGCCGGGCGGGCCTCCTACAATGAGCAGTTCTTC. The rearrangement uses TRBV18 and TRBJ2-1, with D possibly TRBD2 on 5 matching bases. CDR1 is KGHSH and CDR2 is LQKENI in the germline V gene. The CDR3 length is 17 residues. Trimming removed 1 base at V and 0 bases at J, with 13 bases between.

Points on this clone: The junction does not match germline at one end; this may be a read error. The V gene is TRBV4-1, the J gene TRBJ2-5; 7 bases are shared with TRBD1. The better agreement between TRBJ2-7 and the DNA end casts doubt on the J call. There are 14 residues in the CDR3. CDR1 and CDR2 (germline): MGHRA, YSYEKL. CDR3: CASSPAQGDHEQYF. The CDR3 bases are TGTGCCAGCAGCCCGGCGCAGGGGGACCACGAGCAGTACTTC.

This clone is medium-sized (0.01 to 0.1%) in the sample. This rearrangement joins TRBV2 to TRBJ2-2; 9 nucleotides align to TRBD1. CDR3 length: 15 amino acids. Germline values: CDR1 SNHLY, CDR2 FYNNEI. The trim removed 6 bases at V and 6 bases at J, leaving 8 bases unmatched. This CDR3 reads CASSPTGGRPGELFF. The CDR3, as DNA: TGTGCCAGCAGCCCGACAGGGGGGAGGCCCGGGGAGCTGTTTTTT.

This clone was detected a few times. The rearrangement joins TRBV27 to TRBJ1-2, with 7 nucleotides matching TRBD1. The junction had 11 bases not matched to a gene; V was cut back by 5 bases and J by 5 bases. Germline V gene lookup returns CDR1 MNHEY and CDR2 SMNVEV (reference sequence). The length of the CDR3 is 15 residues. CDR3 protein: CASSLERQGLYGYTF. The CDR3 DNA is TGTGCCAGCAGTCTAGAACGACAGGGATTATATGGCTACACCTTC.